These 17 T cell receptor beta chains originate from one sample sequenced in a study of PD-1 blockade in classical Hodgkin lymphoma. TCRdb's table, derived via immunoSEQ multiplex PCR, lists solely in-frame clones and lacks some. The top ten hold about 26% of the sample, which has some 30,000 clones, around 70% seen once. Each and every patient relapsed after autologous stem cell transplantation, and patients got differing brentuximab vedotin exposure. The sequencing used peripheral blood mononuclear cells (PBMCs), collected before the second cycle of nivolumab. These receptors came from a human donor with classical Hodgkin lymphoma.

The CDR3 DNA reads TGTGCCAGCAGATCGGGGGACAGGCTACGACAAGAGACCCAGTACTTC. Translating gives CASRSGDRLRQETQYF. J is TRBJ2-5 and V is TRBV5-4, with 8 bases lining up with TRBD1. V trimming: 5 bases; J trimming: 2 bases; junction bases outside the gene matches: 11. The CDR3 runs 16 residues. Per the germline V gene, CDR1 is SGHNT and CDR2 is YYREEE (reference sequence). Variable domain in full (rest from reference TRBV5-4 and TRBJ2-5): ETGVTQSPTHLIKTRGQQVTLRCSSQSGHNTVSWYQQALGQGPQFIFQYYREEENGRGNFPPRFSGLQFPNYSSELNVNALELDDSALYLCASRSGDRLRQETQYFGPGTRLLVL.

This clone was seen a handful of times. The rearrangement joins TRBV5-1 to TRBJ2-3; 11 bases map to TRBD1. The CDR3 consists of 17 residues. The junction had 10 bases not matched to a gene; V was cut back by 0 bases and J by 7 bases. Germline assignment: CDR1 SGHRS and CDR2 YFSETQ. The CDR3 nucleotides are TGCGCCAGCAGCTTGGCCATCGGACAGGGGGCTCAAAATACGCAGTATTTT. Translation: CASSLAIGQGAQNTQYF.

This clone was picked up a small number of times. This chain links TRBV7-2 with TRBJ1-5; the D gene is possibly TRBD1 (5 bases). V lost 5 bases and J lost 6, with 14 bases in between. In germline, CDR1 is SGHTA, CDR2 FQGNSA. This CDR3 comprises 14 residues. CDR3 coding DNA: TGTGCCAGCAGCCCCCTGGGGGGGAGTCAGCCCCAGCATTTT. Its translation: CASSPLGGSQPQHF. The full variable domain, its missing parts supplied by reference TRBV7-2 and TRBJ1-5, is GAGVSQSPSNKVTEKGKDVELRCDPISGHTALYWYRQSLGQGLEFLIYFQGNSAPDKSGLPSDRFSAERTGGSVSTLTIQRTQQEDSAVYLCASSPLGGSQPQHFGDGTRLSIL.

The chain combines TRBV19 with TRBJ1-5; a possible D gene is TRBD1 (6 bases). Trimming removed 6 bases at V and 3 bases at J, with 18 bases between. The CDR3 contains 16 residues. Germline lookup yields CDR1 LNHDA and CDR2 SQIVND (reference sequence). CDR3 loop: CASRMGTQGNNQPQHF. DNA of the CDR3: TGTGCCAGTAGGATGGGGACACAGGGAAACAATCAGCCCCAGCATTTT.

The J gene is TRBJ1-1, the V gene TRBV11-2; possible D gene TRBD1, 5 bases. This CDR3 is 15 amino acids long. V was trimmed by 5 bases and J by 1 base, leaving 14 bases between them. CDR1 SGHAT and CDR2 FQNNGV come from the germline V gene. The CDR3 DNA sequence: TGTGCCAGCAGCCCTCGACAGATCCCGAACACTGAAGCTTTCTTT. Translating gives CASSPRQIPNTEAFF.

This clone was seen a handful of times. This chain connects TRBV19 to TRBJ1-5; the D gene is possibly TRBD1 (5 bases). Trimming stripped 2 bases from V and 0 bases from J, with 8 bases between. This CDR3 comprises 15 residues. Per germline, CDR1 LNHDA and CDR2 SQIVND (reference sequence). The CDR3 spells CASSIWTRSNQPQHF. As DNA, the CDR3 is TGTGCCAGTAGTATATGGACACGTAGCAATCAGCCCCAGCATTTT.

J is TRBJ1-1 and V is TRBV19, with 9 nucleotides matching TRBD1. The germline gives CDR1 LNHDA, CDR2 SQIVND (reference sequence). CDR3 length: 15 residues. V lost 7 bases to trimming and J lost 0 bases; unmatched junction nucleotides: 6. This CDR3 is CASTGTGILNTEAFF. DNA of the CDR3: TGTGCCAGTACTGGGACAGGGATTTTGAACACTGAAGCTTTCTTT.

In its sample, this clone was seen a few times. The chain combines TRBV2 with TRBJ1-1; D not resolved. The germline V gene has CDR1 SNHLY and CDR2 FYNNEI. V was clipped by 3 bases and J by 1 base, with 6 bases between them. The CDR3 spans 13 residues. CDR3 nucleotides: TGTGCCAGCAGTGAGAGACAGAACACTGAAGCTTTCTTT. It is translated as CASSERQNTEAFF.

The chain employs TRBV6-5 and TRBJ1-1; 7 positions agree with TRBD1. In germline, CDR1 is MNHEY, CDR2 SVGAGI. The CDR3 has 12 residues. V dropped 8 bases and J dropped 4; count of bases not matched to a gene: 4. This chain's CDR3 is CASGNRGTEAFF. The CDR3 DNA is TGTGCCAGCGGAAACAGGGGCACTGAAGCTTTCTTT.

The chain joins TRBV7-8 to TRBJ2-1; perhaps TRBD2 as D (6 bases). This CDR3 contains 15 residues. CDR1 and CDR2 (germline): SGHVS, FQNEAQ. Trimming took 0 bases from V and 4 from J, leaving 10 bases between them. The CDR3 sequence is CASSLARLVYNEQFF. The CDR3 DNA follows: TGTGCCAGCAGCTTAGCACGACTAGTGTACAATGAGCAGTTCTTC. Variable domain in full (rest from reference TRBV7-8 and TRBJ2-1): GAGVSQSPRYKVAKRGQDVALRCDPISGHVSLFWYQQALGQGPEFLTYFQNEAQLDKSGLPSDRFFAERPEGSVSTLKIQRTQQEDSAVYLCASSLARLVYNEQFFGPGTRLTVL.

J is TRBJ2-5 and V is TRBV7-8; the D gene is possibly TRBD2 (6 bases). V was shortened by 8 bases and J by 6 bases, with 13 bases between the two germline ends. The germline V gene encodes CDR1 SGHVS and CDR2 FQNEAQ. The CDR3 has 12 residues. CDR3 sequence: CASFGGSQTQYF. DNA of the CDR3: TGTGCCAGCTTCGGAGGGAGTCAGACCCAGTACTTC.

This clone was counted a few times. The V and J genes are TRBV29-1 and TRBJ1-6; TRBD1 aligns across 7 bases. CDR3 length: 10 residues. Germline CDR1 reads SQVTM; CDR2 reads ANQGSEA. The V gene end was trimmed by 8 bases and the J gene end by 10 bases; junction bases not matched to a gene: 2. The CDR3 region has the DNA TGCAGCAACAGGGGATCACCCCTCCACTTT. Translated: CSNRGSPLHF.

This rearrangement joins TRBV28 to TRBJ2-7, with a weak D call TRBD1 (6 bases). From germline, CDR1 is MDHEN and CDR2 SYDVKM. Trimming shortened V by 7 bases and J by 3 bases, and 16 bases separated the two germline ends. CDR3 length equals 14 residues. The CDR3 bases are TGTGCCAGCACCCTCAGGGGCGAGGTCTACGAGCAGTACTTC. It specifies CASTLRGEVYEQYF.

This clone was counted a single time. The genes are TRBV19 and TRBJ2-1; TRBD2 matches at 9 bases. From germline, CDR1 is LNHDA and CDR2 SQIVND (reference sequence). The junction had 6 bases not matched to a gene; V was cut back by 6 bases and J by 3 bases. This CDR3 has 15 residues. The CDR3 DNA follows: TGTGCCAGTAGGTTAGCGGGAGTGGGCTACAATGAGCAGTTCTTC. It encodes CASRLAGVGYNEQFF.

V usage is TRBV5-4 and J usage is TRBJ1-1, with D possibly TRBD1 on 6 matching bases. Germline lookup yields CDR1 SGHNT and CDR2 YYREEE (reference sequence). Trimming cost V 4 bases and J 5 bases, with 18 bases left between them. The CDR3 runs 15 residues. This CDR3 is CASSPQQGSGTEAFF. In nucleotides, the CDR3 is TGTGCCAGCAGCCCGCAACAGGGAAGTGGTACTGAAGCTTTCTTT.

The table lists this clone with a few counts. This sequence joins TRBV25-1 and TRBJ2-3; D gene uncertain. The ends were cut back, 8 bases at V and 6 bases at J, with 9 bases in the middle. The germline V gene encodes CDR1 MGHDK and CDR2 SYGVNS. This CDR3 has 11 amino acids. The CDR3, as DNA: TGTGCCAGCGAACTCGTGGATACGCAGTATTTT. This gives the protein CASELVDTQYF. Combining the CDR3 with reference TRBV25-1 and TRBJ2-3 gives the whole variable domain EADIYQTPRYLVIGTGKKITLECSQTMGHDKMYWYQQDPGMELHLIHYSYGVNSTEKGDLSSESTVSRIRTEHFPLTLESARPSHTSQYLCASELVDTQYFGPGTRLTVL.

Only one count was recorded for this clone. The chain uses TRBV19 and TRBJ2-5, with 7 bases matching TRBD2. Germline V CDR1 and CDR2: LNHDA, SQIVND (reference sequence). The CDR3 consists of 16 residues. V lost 2 bases and J lost 5; bases outside the gene matches: 11. The CDR3 sequence is CASSISPGPGGETQYF. The CDR3 nucleotides are TGTGCCAGTAGTATATCGCCGGGGCCGGGAGGTGAGACCCAGTACTTC.